These 8 T cell receptor beta chains originate from one sample sequenced in a study of T cell changes during pregnancy in multiple sclerosis. Sequencing used immunoSEQ multiplex PCR; TCRdb keeps in-frame clones, though not all of them. The table lists about 70,000 clones, around 90% of them singletons. The starting material was CD4+ T cells from peripheral blood mononuclear cells, obtained after pregnancy. The receptors derive from a female donor with multiple sclerosis, enrolled in a pregnancy study.

The V and J genes are TRBV6-1 and TRBJ1-4; weak D call: TRBD1 (6 bases). Germline V gene sequence: CDR1 MNHNS, CDR2 SASEGT. The CDR3 contains 14 residues. Between the trimmed V and J ends, which lost 4 bases and 3 bases, there was a span of 9 bases. The CDR3 nucleotides read TGTGCCAGCAGTGTACAGGGCCCTAATGAAAAACTGTTTTTT. It encodes CASSVQGPNEKLFF.

The chain uses TRBV7-9 and TRBJ2-7, with TRBD2 matching 13 bases. The junction had 11 bases not matched to a gene; V was cut back by 4 bases and J by 5 bases. This CDR3 region has 17 residues. Germline V CDR1 and CDR2: SEHNR, FQNEAQ (reference sequence). As DNA, the CDR3 is TGTGCCAGCAGCTCAAGACCCGAACTAGCGGGAGGGGACGAGCAGTACTTC. Residues: CASSSRPELAGGDEQYF.

This rearrangement joins TRBV5-1 to TRBJ2-5, with 10 bases lining up with TRBD2. V lost 0 bases and J lost 5; bases outside the gene matches: 13. CDR3 length: 18 amino acids. Germline CDR1 is SGHRS and CDR2 is YFSETQ. This CDR3 is CASSLAGTSGIVKETQYF. CDR3 bases: TGCGCCAGCAGCTTGGCCGGAACTAGCGGGATTGTAAAGGAGACCCAGTACTTC.

The gene calls are TRBV14 and TRBJ1-1; D is possibly TRBD1 (5 bases). Trimming took off 1 base at V and 5 bases at J, with 8 bases between the two ends. Germline V gives CDR1 SGHDN, CDR2 FVKESK. The CDR3 runs to 13 residues. The CDR3 sequence is CASSQGRVTEAFF. For the CDR3, the DNA is TGTGCCAGCAGCCAAGGCAGGGTGACTGAAGCTTTCTTT.

This clone was seen a single time. The chain carries TRBV5-1 and TRBJ1-5; TRBD1 matches 8 bases. Germline loops: CDR1 SGHRS, CDR2 YFSETQ. Unmatched junction bases numbered 2, after V lost 3 bases and J lost 0 bases. The CDR3 totals 15 residues. The DNA for the CDR3 is TGCGCCAGCAGCTCGACAGGGGATAGCAATCAGCCCCAGCATTTT. It encodes CASSSTGDSNQPQHF. Full variable domain (rest looked up from reference TRBV5-1 and TRBJ1-5): KAGVTQTPRYLIKTRGQQVTLSCSPISGHRSVSWYQQTPGQGLQFLFEYFSETQRNKGNFPGRFSGRQFSNSRSEMNVSTLELGDSALYLCASSSTGDSNQPQHFGDGTRLSIL.

The chain carries TRBV15 and TRBJ2-1, with D perhaps TRBD1 (6 bases). Trimming shortened V by 1 base and J by 3 bases, and 10 bases separated the two germline ends. The germline V gene encodes CDR1 LNHNV and CDR2 YYDKDF (reference sequence). CDR3 length: 15 amino acids. CDR3 loop: CATSRVQGNYNEQFF. The CDR3 DNA follows: TGTGCCACCAGCAGAGTACAGGGTAACTACAATGAGCAGTTCTTC.

The chain is built from TRBV12-2 and TRBJ2-3; TRBD2, the table's D call, was not compared with the DNA. TRBV12-2 counts as a pseudogene. The CDR3 extends over 19 amino acids. CDR3 protein: CASRFHTSGRSPSTDTQYF. The CDR3 bases are TGTGCAAGTCGCTTCCATACTAGCGGGAGGTCCCCAAGCACAGATACGCAGTATTTT.

V and J are TRBV6-5 and TRBJ2-3; D perhaps matches TRBD2 (6 bases). The V gene's germline CDR1 is MNHEY and CDR2 SVGAGI. This CDR3 has 14 amino acids. The V end was cut by 6 bases, the J end by 5 bases, with 15 bases between. CDR3 sequence reads: CASSTSWRGDTQYF. The CDR3 DNA is TGTGCCAGCAGCACCTCATGGAGGGGAGATACGCAGTATTTT.